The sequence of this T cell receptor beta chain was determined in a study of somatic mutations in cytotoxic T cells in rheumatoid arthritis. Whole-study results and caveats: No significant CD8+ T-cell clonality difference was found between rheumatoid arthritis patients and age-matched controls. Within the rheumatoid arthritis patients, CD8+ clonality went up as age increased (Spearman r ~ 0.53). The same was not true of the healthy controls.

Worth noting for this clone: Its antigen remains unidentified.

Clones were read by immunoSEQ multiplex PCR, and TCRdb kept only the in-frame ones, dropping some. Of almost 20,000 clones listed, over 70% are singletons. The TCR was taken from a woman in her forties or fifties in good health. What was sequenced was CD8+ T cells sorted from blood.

CDR3 nucleotide sequence: TGTGCCAGCAGGCTTGAGGAGGGTGGGTATTCTTACGAGCAGTACTTC. It codes for CASRLEEGGYSYEQYF. The chain is built from TRBV5-5 and TRBJ2-7; a possible D gene is TRBD2 (6 bases). The CDR3 covers 16 residues. The germline gives CDR1 SGHKS, CDR2 YYEKEE (reference sequence). The V and J ends lost 5 bases and 4 bases respectively, with 22 bases between them.